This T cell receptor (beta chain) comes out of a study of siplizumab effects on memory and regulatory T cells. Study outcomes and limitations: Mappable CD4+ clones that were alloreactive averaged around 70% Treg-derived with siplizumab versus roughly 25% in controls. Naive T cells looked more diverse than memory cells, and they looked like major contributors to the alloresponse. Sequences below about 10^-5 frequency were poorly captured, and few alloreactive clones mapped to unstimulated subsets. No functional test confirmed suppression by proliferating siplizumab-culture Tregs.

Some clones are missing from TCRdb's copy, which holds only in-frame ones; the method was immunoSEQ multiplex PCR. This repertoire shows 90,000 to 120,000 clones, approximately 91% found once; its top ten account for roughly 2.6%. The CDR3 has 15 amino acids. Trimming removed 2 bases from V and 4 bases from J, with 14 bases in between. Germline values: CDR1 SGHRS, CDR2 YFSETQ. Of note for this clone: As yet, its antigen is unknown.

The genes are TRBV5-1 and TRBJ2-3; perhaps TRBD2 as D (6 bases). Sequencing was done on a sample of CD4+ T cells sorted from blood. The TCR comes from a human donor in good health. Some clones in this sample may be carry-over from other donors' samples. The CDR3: CASSLYRLEADTQYF. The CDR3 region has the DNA TGCGCCAGCAGCTTATACCGACTAGAGGCAGATACGCAGTATTTT.